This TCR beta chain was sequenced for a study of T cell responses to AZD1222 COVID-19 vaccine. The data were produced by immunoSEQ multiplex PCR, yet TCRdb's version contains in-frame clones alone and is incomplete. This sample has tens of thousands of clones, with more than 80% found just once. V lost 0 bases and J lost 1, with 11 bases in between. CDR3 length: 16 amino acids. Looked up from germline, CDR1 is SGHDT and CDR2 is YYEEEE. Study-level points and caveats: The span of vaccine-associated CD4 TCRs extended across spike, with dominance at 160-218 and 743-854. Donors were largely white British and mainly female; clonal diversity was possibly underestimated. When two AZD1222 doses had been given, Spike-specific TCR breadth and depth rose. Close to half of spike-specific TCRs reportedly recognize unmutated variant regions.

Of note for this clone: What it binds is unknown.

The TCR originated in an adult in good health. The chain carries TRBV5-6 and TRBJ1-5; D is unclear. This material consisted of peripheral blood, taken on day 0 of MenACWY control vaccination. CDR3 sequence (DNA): TGTGCCAGCAGCTTGGCGCCCGGCCCAAGCAATCAGCCCCAGCATTTT. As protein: CASSLAPGPSNQPQHF.